A selection of T cell receptor beta chains follows, all from one sample in a study of blood T cell repertoires in COVID-19. The data were produced by immunoSEQ multiplex PCR, yet TCRdb's version contains in-frame clones alone and is incomplete. The table includes approximately 200,000 clones, roughly three quarters detected once. Sequencing used peripheral blood. The receptors here all came from a woman older than 75 with COVID-19, enrolled during active disease. The CDR3 runs from the conserved cysteine through the conserved F or W. A D gene is named only where the DNA matches it firmly. Clone size, where shown, is once, few, many, or a class for clones that have expanded.

CDR3aa: CASSQPTGIYGYTF; CDR3nt: TGCGCCAGCAGCCAACCCACAGGGATCTATGGCTACACCTTC; v_gene: TRBV4-1; abundance: once; len: 14; j_gene: TRBJ1-2; d_gene: .
CDR3aa: CASMGLARYNEQFF; CDR3nt: TGTGCCAGCATGGGACTAGCACGATACAATGAGCAGTTCTTC; v_gene: TRBV2; abundance: .; len: 14; j_gene: TRBJ2-1; d_gene: TRBD2
CDR3aa: CASSLLNGASGYNEQFF; CDR3nt: TGTGCCAGCAGTCTACTAAACGGGGCTAGCGGCTACAATGAGCAGTTCTTC; v_gene: TRBV6-6; abundance: .; len: 17; j_gene: TRBJ2-1; d_gene: TRBD2
CDR3aa: CAISGAGTVNTGELFF; CDR3nt: TGTGCCATCAGTGGGGCCGGGACAGTGAACACCGGGGAGCTGTTTTTT; v_gene: TRBV10-3; abundance: few; len: 16; j_gene: TRBJ2-2; d_gene: TRBD1
CDR3aa: CASSLVQGGGITQETQYF; CDR3nt: TGTGCCAGCAGCTTAGTGCAGGGCGGGGGTATAACACAAGAGACCCAGTACTTC; v_gene: TRBV7-9; abundance: few; len: 18; j_gene: TRBJ2-5; d_gene: TRBD2
CDR3aa: CASSEGGASETQYF; CDR3nt: TGTGCCAGCAGCGAGGGGGGGGCTTCGGAGACCCAGTACTTC; v_gene: TRBV6-5; abundance: .; len: 14; j_gene: TRBJ2-5; d_gene: .
CDR3aa: CATSSGGQVNTEAFF; CDR3nt: TGTGCCACCAGCAGTGGGGGACAGGTGAACACTGAAGCTTTCTTT; v_gene: TRBV15; abundance: .; len: 15; j_gene: TRBJ1-1; d_gene: TRBD1
CDR3aa: CASSRGTGQSAGYTF; CDR3nt: TGTGCCAGCAGCCGCGGGACAGGGCAATCCGCTGGCTACACCTTC; v_gene: TRBV6-2/TRBV6-3; abundance: .; len: 15; j_gene: TRBJ1-2; d_gene: TRBD1
CDR3aa: CASSYLGQREAEAFF; CDR3nt: TGTGCCAGCAGCTATTTGGGGCAAAGGGAGGCTGAAGCTTTCTTT; v_gene: TRBV7-9; abundance: .; len: 15; j_gene: TRBJ1-1; d_gene: .
CDR3aa: CASSPSGSGAYEQYF; CDR3nt: TGTGCCAGCAGCCCTAGCGGGAGTGGCGCCTACGAGCAGTACTTC; v_gene: TRBV13; abundance: .; len: 15; j_gene: TRBJ2-7; d_gene: TRBD2
CDR3aa: CASSLGLAYSYNEQFF; CDR3nt: TGTGCCAGCAGCTTAGGACTAGCGTACTCCTACAATGAGCAGTTCTTC; v_gene: TRBV7-6; abundance: .; len: 16; j_gene: TRBJ2-1; d_gene: TRBD2
CDR3aa: CASSYLASGSTGELFF; CDR3nt: TGTGCCAGCAGTTACCTGGCTAGCGGGAGCACCGGGGAGCTGTTTTTT; v_gene: TRBV6-5; abundance: .; len: 16; j_gene: TRBJ2-2; d_gene: TRBD2
CDR3aa: CASSPGTEKETQYF; CDR3nt: TGTGCCAGCAGTCCCGGGACAGAGAAAGAGACCCAGTACTTC; v_gene: TRBV5-4; abundance: many; len: 14; j_gene: TRBJ2-5; d_gene: TRBD1
CDR3aa: CASSRETSGGHNEQFF; CDR3nt: TGTGCCAGCAGCCGGGAGACTAGCGGGGGGCACAATGAGCAGTTCTTC; v_gene: TRBV4-2; abundance: .; len: 16; j_gene: TRBJ2-1; d_gene: TRBD2
CDR3aa: CATSDLGQVTGELFF; CDR3nt: TGTGCCACCAGTGACTTGGGACAGGTGACCGGGGAGCTGTTTTTT; v_gene: TRBV24-1; abundance: .; len: 15; j_gene: TRBJ2-2; d_gene: TRBD1
CDR3aa: CASSRLSYEQYF; CDR3nt: TGTGCCAGTAGTAGGCTTTCCTACGAGCAGTACTTC; v_gene: TRBV19; abundance: .; len: 12; j_gene: TRBJ2-7; d_gene: .
CDR3aa: CASSLRRTGELFF; CDR3nt: TGTGCCAGCAGCTTACGGAGGACCGGGGAGCTGTTTTTT; v_gene: TRBV7-2; abundance: .; len: 13; j_gene: TRBJ2-2; d_gene: .
CDR3aa: CASSINGGGTGYTF; CDR3nt: TGTGCCAGTAGTATAAATGGGGGGGGTACTGGCTACACCTTC; v_gene: TRBV19; abundance: .; len: 14; j_gene: TRBJ1-2; d_gene: .
CDR3aa: CASSGTRSYQETQYF; CDR3nt: TGCGCCAGCAGCGGGACTAGATCTTACCAAGAGACCCAGTACTTC; v_gene: TRBV5-1; abundance: .; len: 15; j_gene: TRBJ2-5; d_gene: TRBD2
CDR3aa: CASSQVPGATEAFF; CDR3nt: TGTGCCAGCAGCCAAGTCCCGGGAGCCACTGAAGCTTTCTTT; v_gene: TRBV4-2; abundance: .; len: 14; j_gene: TRBJ1-1; d_gene: .
CDR3aa: CSVMGAFGYNEQFF; CDR3nt: TGCAGCGTCATGGGCGCCTTCGGCTACAATGAGCAGTTCTTC; v_gene: TRBV29-1; abundance: .; len: 14; j_gene: TRBJ2-1; d_gene: .
CDR3aa: CATSSWTGGRYEQYF; CDR3nt: TGTGCCACCAGCAGTTGGACAGGGGGGAGGTACGAGCAGTACTTC; v_gene: TRBV15; abundance: .; len: 15; j_gene: TRBJ2-7; d_gene: TRBD1
CDR3aa: CASSPRQGQEGYTF; CDR3nt: TGTGCCAGCTCACCGCGACAGGGTCAAGAGGGCTACACCTTC; v_gene: TRBV18; abundance: .; len: 14; j_gene: TRBJ1-2; d_gene: TRBD1
CDR3aa: CAWSFFATNEKLFF; CDR3nt: TGTGCCTGGAGTTTCTTTGCAACTAATGAAAAACTGTTTTTT; v_gene: TRBV30; abundance: .; len: 14; j_gene: TRBJ1-4; d_gene: .
CDR3aa: CSAGLGEKLFF; CDR3nt: TGCAGTGCGGGCTTAGGAGAAAAACTGTTTTTT; v_gene: TRBV20-1; abundance: .; len: 11; j_gene: TRBJ1-4; d_gene: .